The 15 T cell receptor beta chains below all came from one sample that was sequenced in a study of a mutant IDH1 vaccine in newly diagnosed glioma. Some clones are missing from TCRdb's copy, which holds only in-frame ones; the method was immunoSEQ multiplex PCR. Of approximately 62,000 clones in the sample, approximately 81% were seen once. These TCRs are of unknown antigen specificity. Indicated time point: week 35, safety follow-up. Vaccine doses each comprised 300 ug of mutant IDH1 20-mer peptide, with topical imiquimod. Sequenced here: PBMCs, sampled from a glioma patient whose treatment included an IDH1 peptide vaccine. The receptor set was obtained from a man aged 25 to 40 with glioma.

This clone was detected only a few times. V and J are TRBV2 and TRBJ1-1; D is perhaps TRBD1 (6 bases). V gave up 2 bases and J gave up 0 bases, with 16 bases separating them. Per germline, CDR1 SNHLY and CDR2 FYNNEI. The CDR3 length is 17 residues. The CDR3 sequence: CASSETGLDRMNTEAFF. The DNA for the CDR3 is TGTGCCAGCAGTGAAACGGGTTTAGACAGGATGAACACTGAAGCTTTCTTT.

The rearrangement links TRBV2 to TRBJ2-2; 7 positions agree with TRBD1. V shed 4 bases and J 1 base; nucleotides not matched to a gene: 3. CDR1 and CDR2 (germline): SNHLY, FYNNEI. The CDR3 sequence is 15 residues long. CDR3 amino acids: CASSAGQWNTGELFF. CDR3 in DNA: TGTGCCAGCAGTGCGGGACAGTGGAACACCGGGGAGCTGTTTTTT.

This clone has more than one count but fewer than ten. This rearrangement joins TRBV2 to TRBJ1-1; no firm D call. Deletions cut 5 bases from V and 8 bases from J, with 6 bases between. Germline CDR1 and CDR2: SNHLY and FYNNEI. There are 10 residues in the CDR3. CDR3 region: CASSRREAFF. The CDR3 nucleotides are TGTGCCAGCAGTAGGCGGGAAGCTTTCTTT.

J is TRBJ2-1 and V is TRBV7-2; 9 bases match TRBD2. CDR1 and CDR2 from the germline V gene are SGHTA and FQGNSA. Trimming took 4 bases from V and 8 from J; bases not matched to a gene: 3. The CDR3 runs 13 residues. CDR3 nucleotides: TGTGCCAGCAGCTCCGGGACTAGCCATGAGCAGTTCTTC. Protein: CASSSGTSHEQFF.

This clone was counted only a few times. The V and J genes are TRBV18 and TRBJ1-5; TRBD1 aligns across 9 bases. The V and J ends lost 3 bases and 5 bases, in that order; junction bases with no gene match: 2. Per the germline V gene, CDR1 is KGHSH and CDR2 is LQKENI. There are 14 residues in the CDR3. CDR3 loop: CASSPGQGHQPQHF. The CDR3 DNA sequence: TGTGCCAGCTCACCGGGACAGGGACATCAGCCCCAGCATTTT.

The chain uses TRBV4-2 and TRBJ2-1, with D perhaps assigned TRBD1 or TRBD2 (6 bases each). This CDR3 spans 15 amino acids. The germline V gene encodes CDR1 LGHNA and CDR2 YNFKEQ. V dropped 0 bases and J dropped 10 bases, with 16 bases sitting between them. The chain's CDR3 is CASSQEDVGGQEQFF. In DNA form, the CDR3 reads TGTGCCAGCAGCCAAGAGGATGTCGGGGGCCAGGAGCAGTTCTTC.

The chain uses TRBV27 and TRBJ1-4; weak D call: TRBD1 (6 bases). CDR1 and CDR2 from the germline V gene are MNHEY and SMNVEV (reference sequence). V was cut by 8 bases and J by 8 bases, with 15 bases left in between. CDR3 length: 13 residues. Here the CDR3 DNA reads TGTGCCAGCCGTGGGGGCGGGGAGGAAAAACTGTTTTTT. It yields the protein CASRGGGEEKLFF. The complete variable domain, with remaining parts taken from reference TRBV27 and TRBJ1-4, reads EAQVTQNPRYLITVTGKKLTVTCSQNMNHEYMSWYRQDPGLGLRQIYYSMNVEVTDKGDVPEGYKVSRKEKRNFPLILESPSPNQTSLYFCASRGGGEEKLFFGSGTQLSVL.

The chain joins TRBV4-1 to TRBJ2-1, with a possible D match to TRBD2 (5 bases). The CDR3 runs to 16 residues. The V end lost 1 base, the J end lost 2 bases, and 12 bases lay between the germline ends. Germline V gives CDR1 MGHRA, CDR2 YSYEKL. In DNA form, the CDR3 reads TGCGCCAGCAGCCAAGGGATTAGCGAGGCCTACAATGAGCAGTTCTTC. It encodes CASSQGISEAYNEQFF.

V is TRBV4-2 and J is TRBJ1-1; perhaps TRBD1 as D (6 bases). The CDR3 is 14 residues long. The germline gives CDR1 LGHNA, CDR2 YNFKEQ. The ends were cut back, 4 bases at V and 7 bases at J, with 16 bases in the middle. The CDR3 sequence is CASSRGGEQGEAFF. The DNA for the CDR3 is TGTGCCAGCAGCCGAGGGGGTGAACAGGGTGAAGCTTTCTTT.

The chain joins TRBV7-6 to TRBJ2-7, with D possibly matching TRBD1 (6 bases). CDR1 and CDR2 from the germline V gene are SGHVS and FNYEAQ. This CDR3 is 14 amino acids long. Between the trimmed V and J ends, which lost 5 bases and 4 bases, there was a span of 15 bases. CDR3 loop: CASSLSQGNYEQYF. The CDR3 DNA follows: TGTGCCAGCAGCCTTTCGCAGGGGAATTACGAGCAGTACTTC.

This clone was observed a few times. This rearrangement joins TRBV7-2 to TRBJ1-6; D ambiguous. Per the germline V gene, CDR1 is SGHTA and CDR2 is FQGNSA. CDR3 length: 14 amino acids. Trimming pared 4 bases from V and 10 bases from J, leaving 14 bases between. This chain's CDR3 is CASSSLESFSPLHF. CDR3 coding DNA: TGTGCCAGCAGCTCCCTTGAAAGTTTCTCACCCCTCCACTTT.

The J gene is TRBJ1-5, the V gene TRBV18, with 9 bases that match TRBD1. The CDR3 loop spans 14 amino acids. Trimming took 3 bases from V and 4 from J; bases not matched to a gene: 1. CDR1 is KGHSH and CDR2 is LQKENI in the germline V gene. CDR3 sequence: CASSPGQGNQPQHF. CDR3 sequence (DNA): TGTGCCAGCTCACCGGGACAGGGAAATCAGCCCCAGCATTTT.

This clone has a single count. The CDR3 nucleotides read TGTGCCAGCAGCTTTCGGACTGGAACAACTAGCACAGATACGCAGTATTTT. It specifies CASSFRTGTTSTDTQYF. The rearrangement uses TRBV11-3 and TRBJ2-3, with D perhaps TRBD2 (5 bases). The V and J ends lost 3 bases and 0 bases respectively, with 16 bases between them. The CDR3 has 17 residues. The germline CDR1 and CDR2 sequences are SGHNT and YENEEA.

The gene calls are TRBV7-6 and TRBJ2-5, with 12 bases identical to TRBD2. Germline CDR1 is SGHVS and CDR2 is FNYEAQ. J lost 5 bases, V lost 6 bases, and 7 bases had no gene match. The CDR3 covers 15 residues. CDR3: CASRRTSGGPETQYF. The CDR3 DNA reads TGTGCCAGCAGGCGAACTAGCGGGGGGCCTGAGACCCAGTACTTC.

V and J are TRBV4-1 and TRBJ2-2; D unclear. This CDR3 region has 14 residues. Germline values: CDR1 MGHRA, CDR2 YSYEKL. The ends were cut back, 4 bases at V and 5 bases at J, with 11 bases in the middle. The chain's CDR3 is CASSLSDFTGELFF. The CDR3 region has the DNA TGCGCCAGCAGCCTCTCGGATTTTACCGGGGAGCTGTTTTTT.